This TCR beta chain was identified during a study of regulatory T cells in long-lasting Graves disease. Both iRepertoire HTBI primers and Arm-PCR of CDR3 regions were used to build the TCR beta libraries. TCRdb processed the multiplex PCR reads anew with MiXCR; each CDR3 protein has one entry. This table has about 470,000 distinct CDR3 sequences, 14% to 15% appearing once. The time point was: newly diagnosed GD, antithyroid drugs for less than 3 months. PBMC-derived RNA was used for the TCR library. V was pared by 7 bases and J by 8 bases, with 24 bases between. The CDR3 is made up of 16 amino acids. This sample also belongs to another study, concerning T cells in Graves' hyperthyroidism and ophthalmopathy.

The clonotype originates from a woman aged 25 to 39 with Graves disease. The chain recombines TRBV12-3 or TRBV12-4 with TRBJ2-1; D is perhaps TRBD2 (5 bases). The input for sequencing was peripheral blood mononuclear cells (PBMCs), taken at new diagnosis, from a patient treated with antithyroid drugs. CDR3 protein: CASTPLRRGPSYEQFF. The CDR3 DNA is TGTGCCAGCACCCCCTTGCGTCGGGGTCCTAGTTATGAGCAGTTCTTC.